This TCR beta chain comes out of a study of control samples from healthy donors and cancer patients. Germline CDR1 and CDR2: LGHDT and YNNKEL (reference sequence). The V gene lost 3 bases and the J gene lost 3 bases, with 10 bases spanning the gap. This CDR3 region has 14 residues. Libraries were prepared by immunoSEQ multiplex PCR; TCRdb keeps only in-frame clonotypes and omits some of them. The table records about 44,000 clones, approximately 87% of them present only once. The sequence derives from a woman aged 60 to 75 with lung cancer. V gene TRBV3-1 (or the pseudogene TRBV3-2) combines with J gene TRBJ2-3; D not resolved. The sample was PBMCs. The CDR3 here is CASSQTLKTDTQYF. Written as DNA, the CDR3 is TGTGCCAGCAGCCAGACCCTAAAAACAGATACGCAGTATTTT.